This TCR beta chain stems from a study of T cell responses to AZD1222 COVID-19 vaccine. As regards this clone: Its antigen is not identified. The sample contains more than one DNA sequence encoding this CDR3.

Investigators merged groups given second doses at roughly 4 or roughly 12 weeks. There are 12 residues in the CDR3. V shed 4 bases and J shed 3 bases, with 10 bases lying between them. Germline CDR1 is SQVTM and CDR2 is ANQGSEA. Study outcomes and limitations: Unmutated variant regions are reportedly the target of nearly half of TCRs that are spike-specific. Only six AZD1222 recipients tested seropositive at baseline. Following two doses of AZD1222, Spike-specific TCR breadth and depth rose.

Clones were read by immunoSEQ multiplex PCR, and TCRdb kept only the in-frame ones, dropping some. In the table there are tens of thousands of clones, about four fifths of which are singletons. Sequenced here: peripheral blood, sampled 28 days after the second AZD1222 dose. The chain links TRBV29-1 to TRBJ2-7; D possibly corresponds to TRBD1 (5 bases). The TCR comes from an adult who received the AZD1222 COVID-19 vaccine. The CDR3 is CSVVGDSYEQYF. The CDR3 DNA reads TGCAGCGTTGTAGGTGACAGCTACGAGCAGTACTTC.